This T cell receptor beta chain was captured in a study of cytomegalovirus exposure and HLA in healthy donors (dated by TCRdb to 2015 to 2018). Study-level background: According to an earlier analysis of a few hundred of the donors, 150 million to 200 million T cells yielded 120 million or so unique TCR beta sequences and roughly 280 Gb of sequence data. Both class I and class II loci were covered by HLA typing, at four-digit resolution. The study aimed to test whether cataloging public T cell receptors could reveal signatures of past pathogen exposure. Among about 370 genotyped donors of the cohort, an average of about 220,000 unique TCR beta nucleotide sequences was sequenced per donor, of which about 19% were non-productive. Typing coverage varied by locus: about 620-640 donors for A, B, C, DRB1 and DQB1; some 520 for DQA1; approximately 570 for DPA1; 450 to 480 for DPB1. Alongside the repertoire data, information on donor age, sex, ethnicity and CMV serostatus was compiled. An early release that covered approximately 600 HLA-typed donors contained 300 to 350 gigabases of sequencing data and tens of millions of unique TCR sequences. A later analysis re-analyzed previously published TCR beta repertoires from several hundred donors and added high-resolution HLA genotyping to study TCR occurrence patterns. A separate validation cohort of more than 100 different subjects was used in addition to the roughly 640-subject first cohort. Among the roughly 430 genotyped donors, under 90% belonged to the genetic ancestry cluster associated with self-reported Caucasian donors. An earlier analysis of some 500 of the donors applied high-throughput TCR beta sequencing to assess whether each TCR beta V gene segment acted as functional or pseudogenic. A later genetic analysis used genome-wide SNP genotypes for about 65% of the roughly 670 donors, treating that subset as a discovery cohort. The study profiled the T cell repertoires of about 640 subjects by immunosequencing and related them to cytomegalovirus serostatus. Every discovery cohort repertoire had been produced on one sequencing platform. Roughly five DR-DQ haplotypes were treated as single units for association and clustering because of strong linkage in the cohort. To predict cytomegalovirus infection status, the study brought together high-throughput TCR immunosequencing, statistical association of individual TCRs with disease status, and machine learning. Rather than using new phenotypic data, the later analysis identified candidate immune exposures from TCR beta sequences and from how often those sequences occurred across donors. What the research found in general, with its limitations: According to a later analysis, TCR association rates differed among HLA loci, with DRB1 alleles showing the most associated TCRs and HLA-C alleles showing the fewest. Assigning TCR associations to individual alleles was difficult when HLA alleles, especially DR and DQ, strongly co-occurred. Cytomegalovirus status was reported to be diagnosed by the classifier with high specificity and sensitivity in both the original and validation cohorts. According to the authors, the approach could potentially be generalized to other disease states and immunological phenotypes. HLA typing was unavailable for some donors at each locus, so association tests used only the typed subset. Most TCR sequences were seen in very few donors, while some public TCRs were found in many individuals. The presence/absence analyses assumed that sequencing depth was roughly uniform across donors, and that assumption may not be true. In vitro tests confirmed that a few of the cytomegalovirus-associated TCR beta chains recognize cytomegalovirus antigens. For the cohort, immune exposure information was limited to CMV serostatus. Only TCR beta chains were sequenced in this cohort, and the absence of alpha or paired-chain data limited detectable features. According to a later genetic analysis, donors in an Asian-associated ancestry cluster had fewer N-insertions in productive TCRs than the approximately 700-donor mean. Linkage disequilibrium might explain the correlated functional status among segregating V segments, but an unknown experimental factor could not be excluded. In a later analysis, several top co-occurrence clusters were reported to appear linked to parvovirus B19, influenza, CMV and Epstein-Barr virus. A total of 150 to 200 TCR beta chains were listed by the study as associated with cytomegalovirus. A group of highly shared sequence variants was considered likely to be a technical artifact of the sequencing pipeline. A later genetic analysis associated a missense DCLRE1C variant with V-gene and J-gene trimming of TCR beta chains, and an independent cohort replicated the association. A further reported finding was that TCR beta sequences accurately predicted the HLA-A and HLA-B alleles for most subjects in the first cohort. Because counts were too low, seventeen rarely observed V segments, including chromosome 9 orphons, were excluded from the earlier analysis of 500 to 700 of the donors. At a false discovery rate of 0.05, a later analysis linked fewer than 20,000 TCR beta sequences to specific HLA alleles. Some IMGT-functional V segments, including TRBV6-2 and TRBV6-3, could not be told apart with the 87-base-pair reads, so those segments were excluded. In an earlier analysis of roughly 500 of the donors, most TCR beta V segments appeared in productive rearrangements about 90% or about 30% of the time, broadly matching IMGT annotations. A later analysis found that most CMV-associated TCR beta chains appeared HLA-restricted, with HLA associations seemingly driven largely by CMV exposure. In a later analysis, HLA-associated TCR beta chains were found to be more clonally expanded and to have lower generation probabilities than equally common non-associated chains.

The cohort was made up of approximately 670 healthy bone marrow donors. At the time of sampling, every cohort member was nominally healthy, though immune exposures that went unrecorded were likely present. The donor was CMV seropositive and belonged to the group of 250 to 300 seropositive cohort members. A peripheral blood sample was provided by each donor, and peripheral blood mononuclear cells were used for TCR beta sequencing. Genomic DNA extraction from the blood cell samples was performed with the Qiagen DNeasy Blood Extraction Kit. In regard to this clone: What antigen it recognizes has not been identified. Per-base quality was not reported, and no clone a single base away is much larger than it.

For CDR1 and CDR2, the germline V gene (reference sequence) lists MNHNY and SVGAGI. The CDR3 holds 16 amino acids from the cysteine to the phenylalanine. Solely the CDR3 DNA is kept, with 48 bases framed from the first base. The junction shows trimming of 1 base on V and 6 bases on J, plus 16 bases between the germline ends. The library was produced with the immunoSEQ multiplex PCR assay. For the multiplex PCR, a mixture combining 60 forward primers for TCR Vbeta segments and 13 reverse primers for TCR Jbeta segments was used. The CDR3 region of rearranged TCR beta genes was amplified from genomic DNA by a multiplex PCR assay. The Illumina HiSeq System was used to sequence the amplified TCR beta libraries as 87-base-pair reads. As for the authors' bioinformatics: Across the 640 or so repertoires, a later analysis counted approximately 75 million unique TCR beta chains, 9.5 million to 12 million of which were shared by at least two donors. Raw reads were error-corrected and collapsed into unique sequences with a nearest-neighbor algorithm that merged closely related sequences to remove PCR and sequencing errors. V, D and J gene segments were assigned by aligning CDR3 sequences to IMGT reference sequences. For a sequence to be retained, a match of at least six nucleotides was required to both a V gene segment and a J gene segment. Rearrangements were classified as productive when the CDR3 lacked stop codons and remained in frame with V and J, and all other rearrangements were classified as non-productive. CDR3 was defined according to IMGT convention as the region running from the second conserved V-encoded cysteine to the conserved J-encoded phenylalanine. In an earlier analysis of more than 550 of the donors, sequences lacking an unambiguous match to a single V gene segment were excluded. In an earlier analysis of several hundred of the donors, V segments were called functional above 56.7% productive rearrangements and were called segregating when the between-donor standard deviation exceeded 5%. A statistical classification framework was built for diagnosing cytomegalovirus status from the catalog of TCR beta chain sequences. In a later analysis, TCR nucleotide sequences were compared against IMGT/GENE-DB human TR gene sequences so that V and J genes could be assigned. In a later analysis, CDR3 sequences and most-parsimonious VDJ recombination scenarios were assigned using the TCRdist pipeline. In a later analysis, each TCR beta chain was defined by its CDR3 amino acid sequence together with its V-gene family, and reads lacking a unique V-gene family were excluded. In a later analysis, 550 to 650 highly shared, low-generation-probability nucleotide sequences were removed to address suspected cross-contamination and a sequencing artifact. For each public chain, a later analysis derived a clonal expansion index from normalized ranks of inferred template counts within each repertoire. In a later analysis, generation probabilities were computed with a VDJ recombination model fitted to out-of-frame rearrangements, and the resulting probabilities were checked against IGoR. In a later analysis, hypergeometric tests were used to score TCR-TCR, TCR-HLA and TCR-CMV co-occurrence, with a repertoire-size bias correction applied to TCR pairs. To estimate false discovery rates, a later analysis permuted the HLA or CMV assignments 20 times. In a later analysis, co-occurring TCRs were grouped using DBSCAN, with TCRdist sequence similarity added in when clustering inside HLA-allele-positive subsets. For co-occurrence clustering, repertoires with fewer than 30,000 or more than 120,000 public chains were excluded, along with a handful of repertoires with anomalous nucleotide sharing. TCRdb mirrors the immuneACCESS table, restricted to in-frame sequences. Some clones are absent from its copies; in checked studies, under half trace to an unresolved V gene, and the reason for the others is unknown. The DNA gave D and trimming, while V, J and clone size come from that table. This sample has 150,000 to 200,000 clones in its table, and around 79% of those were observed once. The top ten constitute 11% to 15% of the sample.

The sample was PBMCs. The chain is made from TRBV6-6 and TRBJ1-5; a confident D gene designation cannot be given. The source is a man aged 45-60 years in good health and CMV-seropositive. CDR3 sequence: CASSYFEGLEGQPQHF. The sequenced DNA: TGTGCCAGCAGTTACTTCGAGGGCCTGGAGGGTCAGCCCCAGCATTTT.